This entry concerns a single TCR beta chain. Its antigen is currently unknown. V was pared by 4 bases and J by 5 bases, with 17 bases between. The CDR3 is 15 amino acids. Germline CDR1 SGDLS, CDR2 YYNGEE. Using its own MiXCR run on the reads, TCRdb lists one record per CDR3 protein. The sample shows about 490,000 distinct CDR3 sequences, approximately 17% of them seen only once. This sample stems from a study of T cell repertoires in cytomegalovirus infection. Study-wide context: Public TCR beta signatures marked donors with CMV infection and the matching HLA.

Whole-study findings and limits: Individuals carrying CMV plus the relevant HLA were identified by cumulative frequency of public TCR beta families. Predominance within the ex vivo response was attributable to HLA-C-restricted CMV-specific TCR beta clonotypes.

V usage is TRBV9 and J usage is TRBJ2-3, with unresolved D. Material for sequencing was CD8+ T cells from PBMCs. The source is a human donor in good health (CMV status not recorded). Some clones in this sample may be carry-over from other donors' samples. The chain's CDR3 is CASSPSVPHRDTQYF. The CDR3 coding sequence is TGTGCCAGCAGCCCGAGCGTCCCCCATAGAGATACGCAGTATTTT.